Listed below are T cell receptor beta chains from one sample, sequenced in a study of cytomegalovirus exposure and HLA in healthy donors. TCRdb's table, derived via immunoSEQ multiplex PCR, lists solely in-frame clones and lacks some. There are 170,000 or so clones in the sample; over 75% occur only once, and around 1.3% lies in the top ten. Sequencing was carried out using PBMCs. These receptor sequences come from a woman aged 25 to 45 in good health and CMV-seronegative. The CDR3 runs from the conserved cysteine through the conserved F or W. Fields, in order: V gene, J gene, clone size, D gene, CDR3 protein, CDR3 DNA. The D gene is left open where the match is weak. Size tells how often a clone was seen (once, few, many) or the class of an expanded clone, and some rows leave it out.

TRBV4-2,TRBJ2-7,NA,TRBD1,CASSQTTGVEQYF,TGTGCCAGCAGCCAAACCACAGGGGTCGAGCAGTACTTC
TRBV5-5,TRBJ1-4,few,TRBD1,CASSFTGGGANEKLFF,TGTGCCAGCAGCTTTACAGGGGGCGGGGCGAATGAAAAACTGTTTTTT
TRBV10-3,TRBJ2-1,NA,NA,CAISDGQSAPHSEQFF,TGTGCCATCAGTGATGGTCAGTCAGCCCCCCACAGTGAGCAGTTCTTC
TRBV28,TRBJ2-1,NA,TRBD1,CASSLFGQGGHNEQFF,TGTGCCAGCAGTTTATTTGGACAGGGAGGACACAATGAGCAGTTCTTC
TRBV5-1,TRBJ2-3,few,TRBD2,CASSSGLAGTDTQYF,TGTGCCAGCAGCTCCGGACTAGCGGGCACAGATACGCAGTATTTT
TRBV2,TRBJ2-7,once,NA,CASKETYEQYF,TGTGCCAGCAAGGAGACTTACGAGCAGTACTTC
TRBV18,TRBJ1-2,NA,NA,CASSPTSGDHGYTF,TGTGCCAGCTCACCTACTTCAGGGGATCATGGCTACACCTTC
TRBV7-3,TRBJ1-1,few,NA,CASSPGAGNTEAFF,TGTGCCAGCAGCCCCGGCGCGGGGAATACTGAAGCTTTCTTT
TRBV29-1,TRBJ2-3,NA,NA,CSVSPPAGEIVDTQYF,TGCAGCGTTTCCCCGCCTGCAGGGGAGATTGTCGATACGCAGTATTTT
TRBV12-5,TRBJ2-2,NA,TRBD1,CASGLAATGEVTGELFF,TGTGCTAGTGGTTTGGCCGCGACAGGGGAGGTAACCGGGGAGCTGTTTTTT
TRBV7-9,TRBJ1-3,NA,NA,CASSFSTEGGTNSGNTIYF,TGTGCCAGCAGCTTTAGTACTGAAGGAGGAACCAACTCTGGAAACACCATATATTTT
TRBV5-1,TRBJ2-1,NA,TRBD2,CASSSSSGGEYNEQFF,TGCGCCAGCAGCTCGTCAAGCGGGGGGGAATACAATGAGCAGTTCTTC
TRBV7-8,TRBJ2-6,NA,NA,CASSLTPGSGANVLTF,TGTGCCAGCAGCTTAACGCCGGGATCCGGGGCCAACGTCCTGACTTTC
TRBV30,TRBJ2-3,few,NA,CAWSVSMYTDTQYF,TGTGCCTGGAGTGTCAGTATGTACACAGATACGCAGTATTTT
TRBV19,TRBJ2-2,NA,TRBD1,CATAYRGLSGELFF,TGTGCCACCGCCTACAGGGGGCTGTCCGGGGAGCTGTTTTTT
TRBV13,TRBJ2-1,NA,NA,CASSAGVGEQFF,TGTGCCAGCAGCGCCGGGGTGGGTGAGCAGTTCTTC
TRBV30,TRBJ1-1,NA,NA,CAWGMNTEAFF,TGTGCCTGGGGCATGAACACTGAAGCTTTCTTT
TRBV18,TRBJ1-1,NA,NA,CASSQLQGNTEAFF,TGTGCCAGCTCACAATTACAGGGGAACACTGAAGCTTTCTTT
TRBV2,TRBJ2-5,NA,TRBD2,CASSALAEGETQYF,TGTGCCAGCAGTGCTCTAGCGGAAGGAGAGACCCAGTACTTC
TRBV19,TRBJ1-1,NA,NA,CASSMRTGTEAFF,TGTGCCAGTAGTATGAGGACTGGGACTGAAGCTTTCTTT